The 21 T cell receptor beta chains in this list originate from one sample, sequenced in a study of T-cell reconstitution after alpha-beta-depleted transplantation in children. It was with unique molecular identifiers that the TCRbeta library was prepared. Using its own MiXCR run on the PCR reads, TCRdb lists one record per CDR3 protein. Of about 610,000 distinct CDR3 sequences listed, roughly 10% are singletons. The sample was PBMCs from the stem cell graft donor, taken from the stem cell graft. These receptors came from a human donor who donated a stem cell graft to a child with acute myeloid leukemia.

This clonotype was observed at least ten times. This sequence joins TRBV4-2 and TRBJ2-1, with D unresolved. Germline V gene lookup returns CDR1 LGHNA and CDR2 YNFKEQ. The CDR3 has 19 residues. Trimming removed 3 bases at V and 0 bases at J, with 21 bases between. This CDR3 is CASSQWDTFSYSSYNEQFF. CDR3 sequence (DNA): TGTGCCAGCAGCCAGTGGGATACCTTCTCTTACAGCTCCTACAATGAGCAGTTCTTC.

This clonotype appeared a few times. The rearrangement links TRBV7-2 to TRBJ2-7; 10 bases line up with TRBD2. The length of the CDR3 is 15 residues. J was trimmed by 5 bases and V by 6 bases; bases with no gene match: 10. The germline gives CDR1 SGHTA, CDR2 FQGNSA. CDR3 nucleotides: TGTGCCAGCAGTCCCCTAGCGGGAGAGCTCAACGAGCAGTACTTC. Translating it yields CASSPLAGELNEQYF.

The table lists this clonotype with many counts. V gene TRBV7-2 combines with J gene TRBJ1-2; D possibly corresponds to TRBD1 (6 bases). Germline CDR1 and CDR2: SGHTA and FQGNSA. This CDR3 region has 13 residues. With 1 base removed from V and 4 bases from J, the gap between germline ends came to 7 bases. CDR3 residues: CASSLVQGYGYTF. The CDR3 DNA reads TGTGCCAGCAGCTTAGTACAGGGCTATGGCTACACCTTC.

V gene TRBV28 combines with J gene TRBJ2-1; tentatively, D is TRBD1 (5 bases). The germline V gene encodes CDR1 MDHEN and CDR2 SYDVKM. Trimming removed 6 bases from V and 3 bases from J, with 18 bases in between. The CDR3 covers 16 residues. CDR3 protein: CASSLIGGRVYNEQFF. CDR3 coding DNA: TGTGCCAGCAGCCTTATAGGTGGCAGGGTCTACAATGAGCAGTTCTTC.

The genes are TRBV9 and TRBJ2-1; 8 nucleotides align to TRBD2. From germline, CDR1 is SGDLS and CDR2 YYNGEE. The CDR3 spans 18 residues. V lost 3 bases, J lost 0 bases, and 11 bases stayed unmatched. CDR3 nucleotide sequence: TGTGCCAGCAGCGAGACCCACAGCGGGAGAATCTCCTACAATGAGCAGTTCTTC. It is translated as CASSETHSGRISYNEQFF.

The sample holds many counts of this clonotype. The gene calls are TRBV5-6 and TRBJ2-3; D is perhaps TRBD2 (6 bases). V was shortened by 4 bases and J by 7 bases, with 13 bases between the two germline ends. Germline V gene data show CDR1 as SGHDT and CDR2 as YYEEEE. The CDR3 has 13 residues. The CDR3 reads CASSTGDGNTQYF. Here the CDR3 DNA reads TGTGCCAGCAGCACGGGGGACGGCAATACGCAGTATTTT.

The chain is built from TRBV15 and TRBJ2-7, with a possible D match to TRBD1 (6 bases). V was shortened by 5 bases and J by 5 bases, with 16 bases between the two germline ends. This CDR3 has 14 residues. CDR1 is LNHNV, CDR2 YYDKDF, per germline (reference sequence). CDR3 nucleotides: TGTGCCACCAGCCTCAGAGCAGGGGAGAACGAGCAGTACTTC. The encoded protein is CATSLRAGENEQYF.

V usage is TRBV12-3 or TRBV12-4 and J usage is TRBJ2-7; TRBD2 is a possible D gene (6 bases). The CDR3 has 14 residues. Trimming left V 6 bases short and J 6 bases short, with 18 bases between. The CDR3 nucleotides are TGTGCCAGCAGGTTGGGGAGCGGGTCGGGCGAGCAGTACTTC. This gives the protein CASRLGSGSGEQYF.

This clonotype was recorded at least ten times. CDR3 sequence: CIQGMRANTEAFF. The DNA of the CDR3 is TGCATACAGGGGATGAGGGCGAACACTGAAGCTTTCTTT. This rearrangement joins TRBV29-1 to TRBJ1-1, with 7 bases fitting TRBD1. Germline assignment: CDR1 SQVTM and CDR2 ANQGSEA. The CDR3 spans 13 residues.

This clonotype was seen only a few times. The rearrangement uses TRBV12-3 or TRBV12-4 and TRBJ1-6; the match to TRBD1 covers 7 bases. The CDR3 loop spans 16 amino acids. J was trimmed by 10 bases and V by 6 bases; bases with no gene match: 15. Written as DNA, the CDR3 is TGTGCCAGCAGCGATCGACAGGGTCGGTTGGGGTCACCCCTCCACTTT. Protein: CASSDRQGRLGSPLHF.

The chain combines TRBV30 with TRBJ1-5, with D tentatively TRBD1 (5 bases). The V gene lost 3 bases and the J gene lost 6 bases, with 9 bases spanning the gap. From germline, CDR1 is GTSNPN and CDR2 SVGIG (reference sequence). There are 12 residues in the CDR3. The CDR3 here is CAWSRDGQPQHF. DNA of the CDR3: TGTGCCTGGAGCAGGGACGGTCAGCCCCAGCATTTT.

This clonotype was seen at least ten times. V and J are TRBV4-3 and TRBJ2-1, with TRBD1 matching 9 bases. Trimming removed 4 bases from V and 7 bases from J; junction bases left unmatched: 8. Germline V CDR1 and CDR2: LGHNA, YSLEER. The CDR3 loop spans 15 amino acids. This CDR3 reads CASSRSGTGNNEQFF. In nucleotides, the CDR3 is TGCGCCAGCAGCCGTTCCGGGACAGGGAATAATGAGCAGTTCTTC.

In this sample, this clonotype turned up many times. The rearrangement links TRBV7-2 to TRBJ2-3; D may be TRBD2 (5 bases). CDR1 is SGHTA, CDR2 FQGNSA, per germline. V lost 5 bases, J lost 0 bases, and 12 bases lay in between. CDR3 length: 15 residues. CDR3 DNA: TGTGCCAGCAGCCGAGCGGCTTCTAGCACAGATACGCAGTATTTT. It yields the protein CASSRAASSTDTQYF.

This clonotype has ten or more counts. The rearrangement links TRBV29-1 to TRBJ2-7; D is tentatively TRBD1 or TRBD2 (5 bases each). The CDR3 contains 14 residues. V shed 4 bases and J shed 0 bases, with 13 bases lying between them. Germline-derived CDR1 and CDR2 are SQVTM and ANQGSEA. CDR3 nucleotides: TGCAGCGTTGGGGGACCGTCGAGCTCCTACGAGCAGTACTTC. It encodes CSVGGPSSSYEQYF.

This rearrangement joins TRBV6-1 to TRBJ2-7; 7 bases are a match to TRBD1. V lost 1 base and J lost 5; bases outside the gene matches: 8. Per germline, CDR1 MNHNS and CDR2 SASEGT. The CDR3 is 15 amino acids. The CDR3 DNA reads as TGTGCCAGCAGTGAAGGACAGGGAAAGGTCAACGAGCAGTACTTC. It translates to CASSEGQGKVNEQYF.

V usage is TRBV11-2 and J usage is TRBJ2-7; the D gene is possibly TRBD2 (6 bases). This CDR3 has 15 residues. Germline lookup yields CDR1 SGHAT and CDR2 FQNNGV. V lost 3 bases, J lost 4 bases, and 16 bases lay in between. CDR3 sequence (DNA): TGTGCCAGCAGCTTGAATCTCGGGACTCAATACGAGCAGTACTTC. Translating it yields CASSLNLGTQYEQYF.

The chain recombines TRBV30 with TRBJ2-3; 8 bases match TRBD2. V lost 4 bases and J lost 5; bases outside the gene matches: 11. The length of the CDR3 is 15 residues. Per the germline V gene, CDR1 is GTSNPN and CDR2 is SVGIG (reference sequence). The CDR3 loop is CAWKVPAGAVDTQYF. CDR3 in DNA: TGTGCCTGGAAAGTCCCAGCGGGAGCCGTAGATACGCAGTATTTT.

The rearrangement uses TRBV6-2 or TRBV6-3 and TRBJ2-1; D is uncertain. Germline-derived CDR1 and CDR2 are MNHEY and SVGEGT. This CDR3 contains 10 residues. The V and J ends lost 5 bases and 8 bases respectively, with 4 bases between them. The CDR3, as DNA: TGTGCCAGCAGTCGCTATGAGCAGTTCTTC. Translating it yields CASSRYEQFF.

The gene calls are TRBV10-3 and TRBJ2-7, with no clear D. Per germline, CDR1 ENHRY and CDR2 SYGVKD. This CDR3 is built from 12 residues. V lost 3 bases and J 9 bases, leaving 12 bases between the germline ends. In nucleotides, the CDR3 is TGTGCCATCAGTGAATCGGGCACTGGGCAGTACTTC. Residues: CAISESGTGQYF.

This clonotype has at least ten counts. The chain carries TRBV6-2 or TRBV6-3 and TRBJ2-7; the match to TRBD1 covers 9 bases. Trimming removed 5 bases from V and 5 bases from J; junction bases left unmatched: 4. This CDR3 is built from 13 residues. Germline CDR1 is MNHEY and CDR2 is SVGEGT. CDR3 residues: CASSLTGGHEQYF. The CDR3 region has the DNA TGTGCCAGCAGTCTCACAGGGGGCCACGAGCAGTACTTC.

This chain uses TRBV27 with TRBJ2-7; D perhaps matches TRBD2 (6 bases). The CDR3 is made up of 17 amino acids. CDR1 and CDR2 (germline): MNHEY, SMNVEV (reference sequence). V dropped 5 bases and J dropped 3 bases, with 23 bases sitting between them. CDR3 amino acids: CASSPRLAQYGLYEQYF. The CDR3 DNA follows: TGTGCCAGCAGTCCCCGGCTAGCGCAATACGGGCTCTACGAGCAGTACTTC.